The 2 T cell receptor beta chains below all came from one sample that was sequenced in a study of CD8+ T cells in alopecia areata. cDNA prepared by RNA extraction and subsequent reverse transcription served as the template for sequencing. TCRdb keeps only in-frame clones here, not all; method: immunoSEQ multiplex PCR. The top ten clones hold 1% to 1.5% of a sample with more than 200,000 clones, around two thirds of them seen once. Here the sequenced sample was CD4+ T cells sorted from blood, taken at week 0. These receptors came from a human donor with alopecia areata.

The chain recombines TRBV29-1 with TRBJ2-6; D not resolved. This CDR3 has 16 residues. V lost 7 bases and J lost 0, with 16 bases in between. Germline V gives CDR1 SQVTM, CDR2 ANQGSEA. This CDR3 reads CSATTEVGSGANVLTF. CDR3 in DNA: TGCAGCGCTACGACCGAGGTGGGCTCTGGGGCCAACGTCCTGACTTTC. The variable domain in full, with the rest retrieved from reference TRBV29-1 and TRBJ2-6, is SAVISQKPSRDICQRGTSLTIQCQVDSQVTMMFWYRQQPGQSLTLIATANQGSEATYESGFVIDKFPISRPNLTFSTLTVSNMSPEDSSIYLCSATTEVGSGANVLTFGAGSRLTVL.

This clone was seen once. The chain employs TRBV20-1 and TRBJ2-7; TRBD1 might be the D (6 bases). Germline V gives CDR1 DFQATT, CDR2 SNEGSKA (reference sequence). The CDR3 extends over 11 amino acids. V was clipped by 7 bases and J by 0 bases, with 7 bases between them. CDR3 in amino acids: CSGTDSYEQYF. In nucleotides, the CDR3 is TGCAGTGGGACAGACTCCTACGAGCAGTACTTC.